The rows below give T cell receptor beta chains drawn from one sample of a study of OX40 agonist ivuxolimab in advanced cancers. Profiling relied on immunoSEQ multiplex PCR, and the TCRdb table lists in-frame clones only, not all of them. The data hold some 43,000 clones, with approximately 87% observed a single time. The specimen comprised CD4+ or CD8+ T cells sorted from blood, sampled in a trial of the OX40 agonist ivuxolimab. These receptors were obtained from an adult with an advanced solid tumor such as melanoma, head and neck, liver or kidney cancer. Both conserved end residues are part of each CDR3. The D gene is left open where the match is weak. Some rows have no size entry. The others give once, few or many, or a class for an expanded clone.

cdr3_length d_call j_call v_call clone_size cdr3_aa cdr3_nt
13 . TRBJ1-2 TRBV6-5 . CASSYSGGGGYTF TGTGCCAGCAGTTACTCAGGCGGGGGCGGCTACACCTTC
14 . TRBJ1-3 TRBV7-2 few CASSLWSSGNTIYF TGTGCCAGCAGCTTATGGTCCAGTGGAAACACCATATATTTT
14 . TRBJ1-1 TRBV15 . CATSGGRGHTEAFF TGTGCCACCAGCGGCGGCAGGGGACACACTGAAGCTTTCTTT
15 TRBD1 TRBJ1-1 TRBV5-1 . CASAKYRTGNTEAFF TGCGCCAGCGCTAAGTACCGGACAGGGAACACTGAAGCTTTCTTT
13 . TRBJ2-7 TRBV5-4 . CASSWTSSNEQYF TGTGCCAGCAGCTGGACCTCTAGTAACGAGCAGTACTTC
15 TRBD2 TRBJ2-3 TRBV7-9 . CASSWTSEATDTQYF TGTGCCAGCAGCTGGACTAGCGAAGCCACAGATACGCAGTATTTT
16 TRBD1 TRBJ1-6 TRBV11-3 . CASSSTGGAWNSPLHF TGTGCCAGCAGCTCAACAGGGGGCGCTTGGAATTCACCCCTCCACTTT
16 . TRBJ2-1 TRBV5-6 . CASSDTFDSVYNEQFF TGTGCCAGCAGCGACACCTTTGACAGTGTGTACAATGAGCAGTTCTTC
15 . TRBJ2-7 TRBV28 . CASSFLVSGLDEQYF TGTGCCAGCAGTTTCTTGGTCTCGGGTCTTGACGAGCAGTACTTC
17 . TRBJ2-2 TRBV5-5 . CASSLVVWALNTGELFF TGTGCCAGCAGCTTGGTGGTATGGGCCTTGAACACCGGGGAGCTGTTTTTT
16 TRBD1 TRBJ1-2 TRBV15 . CATSRAPETGHYGYTF TGTGCCACCAGCAGAGCGCCGGAGACAGGGCACTATGGCTACACCTTC
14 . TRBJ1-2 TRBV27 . CASSFRWKRGMYTF TGTGCCAGCAGTTTTCGGTGGAAAAGGGGAATGTACACCTTC
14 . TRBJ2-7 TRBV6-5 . CASSYSGQIYEQYF TGTGCCAGCAGTTACTCCGGACAGATCTACGAGCAGTACTTC
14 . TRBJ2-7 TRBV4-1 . CASSQVSSRDEQYF TGCGCCAGCAGCCAAGTATCCTCCCGCGACGAGCAGTACTTC